The 8 T cell receptor beta chains given below trace back to one sample, sequenced in a study of blood T cell repertoires in COVID-19. Using immunoSEQ multiplex PCR, the repertoire was profiled, and TCRdb retains in-frame clones only, with some absent. The table shows about 170,000 clones, with roughly 93% occurring only once. The sequenced material came from peripheral blood. Receptor source: a man between 18 and 29 years old with COVID-19, enrolled during active disease.

This CDR3 is CASSTDRGNSPLHF. DNA of the CDR3: TGTGCCAGTAGTACCGACAGGGGGAATTCACCCCTCCACTTT. The gene calls are TRBV19 and TRBJ1-6; TRBD1 matches 9 bases. Germline lookup yields CDR1 LNHDA and CDR2 SQIVND (reference sequence). After removal of 4 bases from V and 7 bases from J, the junction contained 2 bases not matched to a gene. The length of the CDR3 is 14 residues.

A few counts support this clone. The V call is TRBV5-1, the J call TRBJ1-6, with TRBD1 as a possible D gene (5 bases). CDR1 is SGHRS and CDR2 is YFSETQ in the germline V gene. This CDR3 comprises 14 residues. V was cut by 2 bases and J by 8 bases, with 11 bases left in between. The DNA of the CDR3 is TGCGCCAGCAGCTTTAAGTCGGGGGATTCACCCCTCCACTTT. Translating gives CASSFKSGDSPLHF. The complete variable domain, with remaining parts taken from reference TRBV5-1 and TRBJ1-6, reads KAGVTQTPRYLIKTRGQQVTLSCSPISGHRSVSWYQQTPGQGLQFLFEYFSETQRNKGNFPGRFSGRQFSNSRSEMNVSTLELGDSALYLCASSFKSGDSPLHFGNGTRLTVT.

CDR3 amino acids: CASSLRAGGKFNEQFF. Written as DNA, the CDR3 is TGTGCCAGCAGTTTAAGAGCGGGAGGGAAATTCAATGAGCAGTTCTTC. The V and J genes are TRBV28 and TRBJ2-1; 10 nucleotides match TRBD2. V was clipped by 2 bases and J by 6 bases; unmatched bases: 7. CDR1 and CDR2 (germline): MDHEN, SYDVKM. This CDR3 is 16 amino acids long.

As regards this clone: Other DNA sequences in the sample encode the same CDR3. J is TRBJ1-2 and V is TRBV9; the D gene is possibly TRBD1 (6 bases). The germline CDR1 and CDR2 sequences are SGDLS and YYNGEE. The CDR3 contains 13 residues. Trimming shortened V by 2 bases and J by 6 bases, and 11 bases separated the two germline ends. The CDR3 coding sequence is TGTGCCAGCAGCGTGGGCCAGGGGAATGGCTACACCTTC. Protein: CASSVGQGNGYTF.

V gene TRBV19 combines with J gene TRBJ2-7; TRBD1 agrees at 7 bases. The CDR3 covers 14 residues. CDR1 and CDR2 (germline): LNHDA, SQIVND (reference sequence). J lost 3 bases, V lost 5 bases, and 7 bases had no gene match. The CDR3 DNA sequence: TGTGCCAGTAGTGTAACCGGGACAGTCTACGAGCAGTACTTC. Its protein product is CASSVTGTVYEQYF. Full variable domain (outside the CDR3, taken from reference TRBV19 and TRBJ2-7): DGGITQSPKYLFRKEGQNVTLSCEQNLNHDAMYWYRQDPGQGLRLIYYSQIVNDFQKGDIAEGYSVSREKKESFPLTVTSAQKNPTAFYLCASSVTGTVYEQYFGPGTRLTVT.

This clone was seen only once. V and J are TRBV7-3 and TRBJ2-1, with D tentatively TRBD1 (5 bases). CDR1 and CDR2 from the germline V gene are SGHTA and FQGTGA. Trimming cost V 3 bases and J 8 bases, with 17 bases left between them. The CDR3 covers 15 residues. The CDR3 spells CASSFGSGHLYEQFF. The CDR3 nucleotides read TGTGCCAGCAGCTTCGGCTCCGGACATCTCTATGAGCAGTTCTTC.

This clone appeared once. V and J are TRBV6-2 or TRBV6-3 and TRBJ2-1; D is uncertain. V was clipped by 2 bases and J by 2 bases, with 10 bases between them. This CDR3 has 15 residues. Per germline, CDR1 MNHEY and CDR2 SVGEGT. CDR3 sequence reads: CASSYVESAYNEQFF. The CDR3 DNA reads as TGTGCCAGCAGTTACGTAGAGAGCGCCTACAATGAGCAGTTCTTC.

This clone was seen more than once but under ten times. This chain joins TRBV30 and TRBJ2-1, with 8 bases lining up with TRBD2. The V segment lost 2 bases and the J segment 4 bases; nucleotides outside the gene matches: 16. This CDR3 contains 18 residues. The germline V gene encodes CDR1 GTSNPN and CDR2 SVGIG (reference sequence). The CDR3 sequence: CAWSKLADLILDYNEQFF. The CDR3 DNA is TGTGCCTGGAGTAAACTAGCGGACCTCATCCTCGATTACAATGAGCAGTTCTTC.